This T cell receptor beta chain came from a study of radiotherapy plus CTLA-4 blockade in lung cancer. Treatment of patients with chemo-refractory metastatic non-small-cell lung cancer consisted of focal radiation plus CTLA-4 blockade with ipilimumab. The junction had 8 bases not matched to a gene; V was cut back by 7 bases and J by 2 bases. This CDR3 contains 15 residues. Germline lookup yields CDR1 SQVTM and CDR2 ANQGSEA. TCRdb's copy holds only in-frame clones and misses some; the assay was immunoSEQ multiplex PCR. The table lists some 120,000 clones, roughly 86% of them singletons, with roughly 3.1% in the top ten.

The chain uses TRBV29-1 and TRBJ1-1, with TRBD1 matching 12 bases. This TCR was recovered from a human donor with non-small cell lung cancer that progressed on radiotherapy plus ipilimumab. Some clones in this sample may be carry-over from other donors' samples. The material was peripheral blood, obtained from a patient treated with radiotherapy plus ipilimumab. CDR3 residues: CSAAGTGGTNTEAFF. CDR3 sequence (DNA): TGCAGCGCCGCCGGGACAGGGGGCACAAACACTGAAGCTTTCTTT.